The source of this T cell receptor (beta chain) is a study of blood T cell repertoires in COVID-19 (dated by TCRdb to the early 2020s). At the level of the whole study: Collaborator samples came from the United States, Italy and Spain and covered acute and convalescent phases of COVID-19. Where available, HLA class I and class II types were obtained from metadata supplied by the sample provider rather than from assay-based typing. Subjects who had been exposed to COVID-19, were actively infected with it, or had recovered from it provided the deeply sampled blood TCRbeta repertoires that made up the dataset. The sample metadata nearly always contained a de-identified subject ID, COVID-19 status, age in years and sex. Samples were obtained from the ongoing ImmuneRACE study (first 160 participants) and from approximately 1,200 subjects provided by 6 global collaborators. The material from the prospective study consisted of cDNA or gDNA derived from T cells, B-cell-depleted T cells, or PBMCs. The repertoires were released in a freely available public database intended as a resource for research on the immune response to SARS-CoV-2. Overall study results and their limits: How much clinical and demographic metadata was included differed by source and by participant, and the metadata was provided uncurated.

TCRbeta CDR3 regions were amplified from genomic DNA by means of the immunoSEQ Assay, a bias-controlled multiplex PCR. As for the original processing: The number of nucleated cells in each sample was estimated by amplification of reference gene primers within the assay. To quantify the absolute abundance of each unique TCRbeta CDR3 rearrangement, sequence reads were collapsed and filtered. Productive Simpson clonality was computed per sample as the square root of Simpson's diversity index over productive rearrangements. TCRdb provides this immuneACCESS table in a form limited to in-frame rearrangements. Some clones are lacking; in checked studies, under half of them reflect an unresolved V gene, and why the rest are absent is not known. The D gene and trimming were derived from the DNA, and the V and J assignments and clone size from that table. The sample yields approximately 15,000 clones; around 83% were counted once. The ten largest clonotypes hold 26% of the sample.

The CDR3 goes from the cysteine to the phenylalanine over 15 residues. The only DNA kept is the CDR3, 45 bases in frame from the first base. The germline V end is reduced by 2 bases and the J end by 5 bases; junction bases left unmatched: 3. CDR1 and CDR2 are read off the germline V gene (reference sequence) as LGHDT and YNNKEL. As regards this clone: Its antigen is still unknown. No qualities accompany the bases; no much larger clone lies one base away.

Collaborating institutions collected whole blood in K2EDTA tubes following their own protocols. For TCRbeta analysis, collaborators shipped samples in one of three forms: frozen whole blood, isolated PBMCs, or DNA extracted from either of those sample types. The sequence was collected from a woman aged 50 to 60 with active or convalescent COVID-19. The chain employs TRBV3-1 (or the pseudogene TRBV3-2) and TRBJ2-1; 10 bases in between match TRBD1. Input material: peripheral blood. The sequenced DNA is TGTGCCAGCAGCCAACCGGGACAGGGGAACAATGAGCAGTTCTTC. The encoded protein is CASSQPGQGNNEQFF.